This TCR beta chain was captured by sequencing in a study of blood T cell repertoires in COVID-19. This clone has a handful of counts. The V gene end was trimmed by 7 bases and the J gene end by 4 bases; junction bases not matched to a gene: 8. CDR3 length: 14 residues. Germline V lookup: CDR1 SGDLS, CDR2 YYNGEE. Libraries were prepared by immunoSEQ multiplex PCR; TCRdb keeps only in-frame clonotypes and omits some of them. The sample yields just under 65,000 clones, roughly four fifths seen once. The sequence derives from a human donor in a cohort sampled during active COVID-19. V gene TRBV9 combines with J gene TRBJ2-3; 8 bases are shared with TRBD2. Sequenced sample: peripheral blood. CDR3 sequence (DNA): TGTGCCAGCCGCGGCAGCGGGGGCTCAGATACGCAGTATTTT. Translating it yields CASRGSGGSDTQYF.